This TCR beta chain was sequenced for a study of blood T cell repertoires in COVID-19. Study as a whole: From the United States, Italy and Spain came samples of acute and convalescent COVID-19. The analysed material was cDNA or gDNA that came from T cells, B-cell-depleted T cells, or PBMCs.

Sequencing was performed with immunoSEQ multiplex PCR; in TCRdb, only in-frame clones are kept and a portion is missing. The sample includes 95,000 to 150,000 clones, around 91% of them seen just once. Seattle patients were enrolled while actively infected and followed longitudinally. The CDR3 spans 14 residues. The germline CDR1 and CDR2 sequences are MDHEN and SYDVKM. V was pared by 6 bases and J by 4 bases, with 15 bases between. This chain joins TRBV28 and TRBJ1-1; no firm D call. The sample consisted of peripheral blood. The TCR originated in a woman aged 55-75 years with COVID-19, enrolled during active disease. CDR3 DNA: TGTGCCAGCAGCGCGGGTGTTCGCGGCACTGAAGCTTTCTTT. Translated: CASSAGVRGTEAFF.